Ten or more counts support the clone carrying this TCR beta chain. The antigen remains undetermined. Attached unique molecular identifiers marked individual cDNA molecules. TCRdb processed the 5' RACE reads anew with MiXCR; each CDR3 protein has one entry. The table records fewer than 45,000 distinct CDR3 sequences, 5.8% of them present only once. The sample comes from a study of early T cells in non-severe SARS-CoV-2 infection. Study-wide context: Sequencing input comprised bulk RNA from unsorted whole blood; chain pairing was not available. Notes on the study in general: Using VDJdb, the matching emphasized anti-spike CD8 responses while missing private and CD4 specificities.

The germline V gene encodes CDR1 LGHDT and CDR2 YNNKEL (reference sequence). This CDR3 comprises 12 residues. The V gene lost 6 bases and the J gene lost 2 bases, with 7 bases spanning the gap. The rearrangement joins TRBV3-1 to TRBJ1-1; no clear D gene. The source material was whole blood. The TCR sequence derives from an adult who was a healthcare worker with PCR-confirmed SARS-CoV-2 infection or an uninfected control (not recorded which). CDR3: CASSLINTEAFF. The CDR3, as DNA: TGTGCCAGCAGTCTTATAAACACTGAAGCTTTCTTT.